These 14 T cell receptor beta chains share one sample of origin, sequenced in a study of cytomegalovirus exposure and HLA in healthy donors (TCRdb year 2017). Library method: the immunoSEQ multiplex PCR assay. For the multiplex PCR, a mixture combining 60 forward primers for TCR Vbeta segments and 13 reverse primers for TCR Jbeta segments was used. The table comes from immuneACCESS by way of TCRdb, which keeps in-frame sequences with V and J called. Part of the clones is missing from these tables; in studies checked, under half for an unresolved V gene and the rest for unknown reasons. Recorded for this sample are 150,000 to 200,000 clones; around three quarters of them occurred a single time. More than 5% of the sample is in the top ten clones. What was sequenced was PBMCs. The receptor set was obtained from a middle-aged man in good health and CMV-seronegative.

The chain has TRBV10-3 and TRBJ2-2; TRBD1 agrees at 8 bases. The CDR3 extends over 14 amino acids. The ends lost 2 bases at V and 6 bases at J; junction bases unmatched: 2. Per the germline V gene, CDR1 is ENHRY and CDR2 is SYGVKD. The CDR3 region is CAISEKTGAGELFF. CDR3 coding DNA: TGTGCCATCAGTGAGAAGACAGGGGCCGGGGAGCTGTTTTTT.

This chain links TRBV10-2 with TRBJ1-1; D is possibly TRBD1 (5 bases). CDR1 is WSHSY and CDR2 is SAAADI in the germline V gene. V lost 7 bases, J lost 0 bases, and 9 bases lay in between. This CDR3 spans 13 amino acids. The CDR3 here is CASTRQLNTEAFF. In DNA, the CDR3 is TGCGCCAGCACTAGACAGTTGAACACTGAAGCTTTCTTT.

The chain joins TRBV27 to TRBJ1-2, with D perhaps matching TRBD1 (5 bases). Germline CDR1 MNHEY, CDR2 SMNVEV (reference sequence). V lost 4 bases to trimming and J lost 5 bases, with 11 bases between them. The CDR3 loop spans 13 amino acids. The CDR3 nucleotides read TGTGCCAGCAGTTCGGACACGACATATGGCTACACCTTC. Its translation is CASSSDTTYGYTF.

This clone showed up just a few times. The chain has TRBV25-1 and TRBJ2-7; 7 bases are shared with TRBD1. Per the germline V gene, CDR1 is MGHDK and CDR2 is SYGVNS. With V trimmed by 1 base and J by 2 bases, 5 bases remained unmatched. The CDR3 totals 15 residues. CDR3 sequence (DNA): TGTGCCAGCAGTGAATTTAAGGGACAGCCCTACGAGCAGTACTTC. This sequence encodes CASSEFKGQPYEQYF.

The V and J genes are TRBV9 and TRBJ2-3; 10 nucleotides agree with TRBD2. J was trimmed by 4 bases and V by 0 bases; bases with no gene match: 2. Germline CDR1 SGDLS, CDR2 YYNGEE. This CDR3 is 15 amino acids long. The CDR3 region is CASSVDLAGADTQYF. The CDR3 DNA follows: TGTGCCAGCAGCGTAGATCTAGCGGGGGCAGATACGCAGTATTTT. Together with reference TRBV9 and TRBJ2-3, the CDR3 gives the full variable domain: DSGVTQTPKHLITATGQRVTLRCSPRSGDLSVYWYQQSLDQGLQFLIQYYNGEERAKGNILERFSAQQFPDLHSELNLSSLELGDSALYFCASSVDLAGADTQYFGPGTRLTVL.

CDR3 in DNA: TGCGCCAGCAGCCAAGACGGCGGGACAGGGGTGGGTAACTATGGCTACACCTTC. It translates to CASSQDGGTGVGNYGYTF. V and J are TRBV4-3 and TRBJ1-2; 10 bases fit TRBD1. Trimming cost V 0 bases and J 1 base; bases outside gene matches: 8. This CDR3 comprises 18 residues. Germline CDR1 and CDR2: LGHNA and YSLEER.

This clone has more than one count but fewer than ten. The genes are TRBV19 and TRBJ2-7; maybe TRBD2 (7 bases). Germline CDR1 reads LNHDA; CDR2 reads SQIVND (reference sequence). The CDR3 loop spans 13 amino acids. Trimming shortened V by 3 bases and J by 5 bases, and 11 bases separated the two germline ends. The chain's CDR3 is CASSISGGNEQYF. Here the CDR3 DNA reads TGTGCCAGTAGTATTTCGGGGGGCAACGAGCAGTACTTC.

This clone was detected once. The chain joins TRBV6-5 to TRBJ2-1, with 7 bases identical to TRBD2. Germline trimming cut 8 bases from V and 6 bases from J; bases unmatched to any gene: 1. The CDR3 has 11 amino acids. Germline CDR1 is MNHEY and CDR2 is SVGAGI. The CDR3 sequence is CASGEGNEQFF. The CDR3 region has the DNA TGTGCCAGCGGGGAGGGCAATGAGCAGTTCTTC.

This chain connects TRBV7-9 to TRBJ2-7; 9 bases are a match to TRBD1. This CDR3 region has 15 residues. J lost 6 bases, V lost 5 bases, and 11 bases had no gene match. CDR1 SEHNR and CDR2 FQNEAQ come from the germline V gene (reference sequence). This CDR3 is CASSGRDRDSGEQYF. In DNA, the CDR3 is TGTGCCAGCAGCGGACGGGACAGGGACTCTGGCGAGCAGTACTTC.

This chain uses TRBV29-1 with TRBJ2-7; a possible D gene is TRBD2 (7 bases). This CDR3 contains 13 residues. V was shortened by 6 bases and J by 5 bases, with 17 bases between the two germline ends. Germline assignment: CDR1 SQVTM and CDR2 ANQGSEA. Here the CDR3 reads CSVGAGVLHEQYF. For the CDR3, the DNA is TGCAGCGTGGGGGCGGGAGTCCTCCACGAGCAGTACTTC.

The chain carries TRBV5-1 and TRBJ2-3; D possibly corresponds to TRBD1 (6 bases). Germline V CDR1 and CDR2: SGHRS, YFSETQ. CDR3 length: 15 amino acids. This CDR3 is CRSQQGTGGTDTQYF. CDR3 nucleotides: TGCAGATCTCAGCAGGGGACGGGTGGGACAGATACGCAGTATTTT. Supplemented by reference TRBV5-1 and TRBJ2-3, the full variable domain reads KAGVTQTPRYLIKTRGQQVTLSCSPISGHRSVSWYQQTPGQGLQFLFEYFSETQRNKGNFPGRFSGRQFSNSRSEMNVSTLELGDSALYLCRSQQGTGGTDTQYFGPGTRLTVL.

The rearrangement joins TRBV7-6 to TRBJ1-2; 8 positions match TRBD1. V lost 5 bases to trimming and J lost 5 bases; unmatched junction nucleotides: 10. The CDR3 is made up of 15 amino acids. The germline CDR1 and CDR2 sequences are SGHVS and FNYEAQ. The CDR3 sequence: CASSPQGALEYGYTF. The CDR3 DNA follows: TGTGCCAGCAGCCCGCAGGGGGCGCTTGAGTATGGCTACACCTTC.

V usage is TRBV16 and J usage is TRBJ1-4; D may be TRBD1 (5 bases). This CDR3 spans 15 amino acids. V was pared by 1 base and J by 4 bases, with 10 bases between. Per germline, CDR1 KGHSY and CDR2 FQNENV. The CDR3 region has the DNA TGTGCCAGCAGCCAATTATCAGGGAATAATGAAAAACTGTTTTTT. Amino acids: CASSQLSGNNEKLFF.

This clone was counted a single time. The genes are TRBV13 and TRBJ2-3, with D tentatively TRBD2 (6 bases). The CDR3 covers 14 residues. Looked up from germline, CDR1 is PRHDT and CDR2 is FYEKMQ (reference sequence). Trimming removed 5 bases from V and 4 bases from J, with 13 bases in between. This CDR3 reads CASSVPGVSDTQYF. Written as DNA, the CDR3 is TGTGCCAGCAGCGTCCCGGGGGTCTCAGATACGCAGTATTTT.